This TCR beta chain was captured in a study of regulatory T cells in long-lasting Graves disease (dated by TCRdb to about 2021). For context, the study as a whole: In the newly diagnosed Graves' disease group, patients had been taking antithyroid drugs for less than 3 months. The study was registered as a clinical trial and conducted in China. A total of about 33 samples underwent TCR sequencing: around 13 from persistent and roughly 20 from newly diagnosed Graves' disease patients. Patients with persistent Graves' disease were compared with patients with newly diagnosed Graves' disease using TCR sequencing and RNA sequencing of peripheral blood.

The time point label, as the study defines it: newly diagnosed GD, antithyroid drugs for less than 3 months. For both TCR sequencing and RNA sequencing, RNA was extracted from PBMCs using TRIzol. The diagnosis of Graves' disease was made according to American Thyroid Association guidelines. Recruitment of patients was carried out at an endocrinology department in Xi'an, China. Each patient gave about 10 milliliters of peripheral blood, collected in an EDTA anticoagulant tube. Ficoll Paque Plus density gradient separation was used to isolate PBMCs, and no further T cell sorting was done. An Agilent 2100 Bioanalyzer and agarose gel were used to check RNA quality, and a NanoDrop 2000 was used to measure RNA concentration. About this clonotype itself: The antigen this receptor binds is unknown. No much larger clone exists at a distance of one base, and base qualities are not known.

V is shortened by 0 bases, J by 2 bases, and the region joining them spans 9 bases. The CDR3 runs 14 amino acids, cysteine and phenylalanine included. The only DNA kept is the CDR3, 42 bases in frame from the first base. CDR1 SGDLS and CDR2 YYNGEE were looked up in the germline V gene. The library was built by means of multiplex PCR. Sequencing relied on an Illumina HiSeq 4000. CDR3 regions were amplified by Arm-PCR with iRepertoire HTBI primers to construct TCR beta libraries. Gel purification was performed on PCR products prior to sequencing. The study's processing was this. Across samples, about 64 TRBV and around 15 TRBJ segments were identified and used for gene usage analysis of CDR3 amino acid clonotypes. COPE and FqMerger were used to merge the filtered high-quality paired reads into contigs. BLAST was used to align contigs to the IMGT TRBV, TRBD and TRBJ reference genes, and CDR3 was defined following IMGT. Clonotypes above 0.1% frequency were classified as highly expanded clones. Shannon entropy was used to measure repertoire diversity, and the Gini coefficient was used to measure V-J evenness. Public clonotypes were defined as clonotypes shared by more than one individual. The public reads were run again by TCRdb, first through fastp at Q25 and then through MiXCR, and only productive beta chains were kept. Each CDR3 protein gets just one entry, which takes the most common genes and DNA from the rows behind it. The V and J calls were determined by TCRdb, not by the authors. Counted in this sample were about 350,000 distinct CDR3 sequences; 15% to 20% of them appeared once. The ten most abundant clones make up 20% to 25% of the sample.

On the study overall, not on this receptor specifically: TRBV28, TRBJ1-2 and TRBJ2-5 were preferentially used in persistent disease, while TRBV20-1 and TRBJ2-1 were favored in newly diagnosed disease. Persistent Graves' disease patients showed lower TCR Shannon entropy and fewer highly expanded clones than newly diagnosed patients, suggesting clonal expansion. Only peripheral blood was studied, because thyroid tissue, the primary lesion, was inaccessible. A larger number of public clonotypes was shared among persistent patients (approximately 3,000) than among newly diagnosed patients (approximately 930). The authors acknowledged the small sample size as a limitation that may reduce accuracy. Sequencing and analysis were restricted to the TCR beta chain.

These data were also reused for a study on T cells in Graves' hyperthyroidism and ophthalmopathy. Reported in the second study: Stable Graves' hyperthyroidism was defined as no progression to ophthalmopathy during 18 months of follow-up. Hyperthyroidism patients were aged 18 to 65 years and newly diagnosed, with disease duration of less than 2 months. Exclusion was applied to patients with uncontrolled infections, other autoimmune diseases, pregnancy or lactation. Diagnoses were established on the basis of clinical symptoms, serum thyroxine and TRAb, thyroid ultrasound, and orbital computed tomography. The TCR CDR3 was subjected to a first round of RT-PCR using the HTBI primer set and the Qiagen OneStep RT-PCR kit. Most expanded thyroid clonotypes (frequency above 0.001) were also detected in blood, a finding suggesting that blood repertoires may reflect thyroid immune responses. A model built on a 13 V-J signature distinguished ophthalmopathy from stable hyperthyroidism, reaching 87.88% sensitivity and around 81% specificity in cross-validation and 80%/75% in testing. In validation, the model predicted progression to ophthalmopathy with roughly 66% sensitivity and about 72% specificity, a median of 6.5 months before onset. A discovery cohort of approximately 100 patients, fewer than 50 with Graves' ophthalmopathy and 55 to 65 with stable Graves' hyperthyroidism, was used to find distinguishing TCR V-J signatures. Prospective prediction of ophthalmopathy was tested in an independent validation cohort consisting of 18 hyperthyroidism patients and some 17 patients who later progressed to ophthalmopathy. The approximately 97 discovery patients were randomly divided into training and test sets at a 7:3 ratio. In addition, the study compared T-cell repertoires in thyroid tissue and in blood from 6 or 7 Graves' hyperthyroidism patients. Following sampling, methimazole starting at 30 mg daily was given to hyperthyroidism patients, and high-dose intravenous methylprednisolone was given to ophthalmopathy patients. The libraries were constructed in a second round of multiplex PCR and then size-selected and purified. The libraries were sequenced on an Illumina HiSeq2000 using paired-end 100 bp reads. SOAPnuke was used to process the raw data, with reads discarded if the reads contained adapters or uncalled bases, had a mean Phred below 15, or lacked an exact constant-primer or identifier match. High-quality paired reads were merged with COPE v1.2.5, and unique nucleotide sequences were defined as clonotypes. MiTCR v1.1 was used to align the clonotypes against IMGT TRBV, TRBD and TRBJ reference segments. The analysis included only V-J combinations with a frequency above 0.0001, which together covered more than 98% of the repertoires. The TCS score was defined as F50 (clonal expansion) divided by E x V (chaos), with BLOSUM62-based TCRdist calculated between CDR3 peptides within each V-J. Welch's t-statistics and random forest reduced 514 V-J features to 13, which were used in a naive Bayes classifier (R e1071). Sample size was not statistically predetermined, and blinding of investigators to group allocation was not performed. TCR Vbeta CDR3 sequencing of roughly 140 peripheral blood samples (approximately 44 ophthalmopathy, over 70 hyperthyroidism and approximately 17 progressor patients) is reported in the paper.

The source material was peripheral blood mononuclear cells (PBMCs), sampled at new diagnosis, from a patient treated with antithyroid drugs. The clonotype comes from a woman in her late teens or twenties with Graves disease. Donor details come from another sample of the same person, matched by shared clones. The chain employs TRBV9 and TRBJ2-7; no D gene can be assigned with confidence. The CDR3 is CASSVGVGTYEQYF. The DNA is as follows: TGTGCCAGCAGCGTAGGGGTGGGCACCTACGAGCAGTACTTC.